This T cell receptor (beta chain) was documented in a study of blood T cell repertoires in COVID-19. Study background: Acute-phase and convalescent COVID-19 samples originated in the United States, Italy and Spain. Nucleic acid was either cDNA or gDNA, and it came from T cells, B-cell-depleted T cells, or PBMCs.

In the authors' workflow: Reference gene primer amplification gave estimated nucleated cell counts. Generated by immunoSEQ multiplex PCR, the TCRdb table keeps only in-frame clones and is missing some. That table supplies the V and J calls and clone size; D and trimming were determined from the DNA. The sample holds around 130,000 clones, 84% seen once. The V gene lost 4 bases and the J gene lost 1 base, with 14 bases spanning the gap. CDR1 is SGHKS, CDR2 YYEKEE, per germline (reference sequence). The CDR3 totals 16 residues. This TCR was sampled from a woman in her twenties or thirties who had recovered from COVID-19. The chain links TRBV5-5 to TRBJ2-2; tentative D call: TRBD1 (6 bases). Source material: peripheral blood. This chain's CDR3 is CASSPPGTQNTGELFF. The CDR3 bases are TGTGCCAGCAGCCCCCCGGGGACACAGAACACCGGGGAGCTGTTTTTT.